Listed below are T cell receptor beta chains from one sample, sequenced in a study of T-cell memory formation after mild COVID-19. In TCRdb, the 5' RACE reads were re-called with MiXCR into one record per CDR3 protein. There are approximately 200,000 distinct CDR3 sequences in the sample; approximately 16% occur only once, and roughly 1.9% lies in the top ten. Specimen: PBMCs or a T cell subset sorted from them (not recorded which). These receptor sequences come from an adult woman who had mild COVID-19 (a few samples of this study predate the infection). Cell type and time point are not known. Each CDR3 is given with its conserved first and last residue. Each record gives: V gene, clone size, D gene, J gene, CDR3 DNA, CDR3 protein. A D gene is named only where the DNA matches it firmly. The size field is filled for only some rows; it gives once, few, many or a size class.

v_call: TRBV4-3; clone_size: few; d_call: NA; j_call: TRBJ2-6; cdr3_nt: TGCGCCAGCAGCCAAGATTACGTTGGCAAGTCTTTTAGGGCCAACGTCCTGACTTTC; cdr3_aa: CASSQDYVGKSFRANVLTF
v_call: TRBV9; clone_size: few; d_call: NA; j_call: TRBJ1-1; cdr3_nt: TGTGCCAGCAGCGTACTCCCCTCGGGGAACACTGAAGCTTTCTTT; cdr3_aa: CASSVLPSGNTEAFF
v_call: TRBV6-5; clone_size: NA; d_call: NA; j_call: TRBJ2-7; cdr3_nt: TGTGCCAGCAGTTACCAGGACAGAGCCTACGAGCAGTACTTC; cdr3_aa: CASSYQDRAYEQYF
v_call: TRBV5-1; clone_size: few; d_call: NA; j_call: TRBJ2-1; cdr3_nt: TGCGCCAGCAGCTTATTCCGAAGGGGGGTCAATGAGCAGTTCTTC; cdr3_aa: CASSLFRRGVNEQFF
v_call: TRBV20-1; clone_size: few; d_call: NA; j_call: TRBJ2-7; cdr3_nt: TGCAGTGCTAGAGATGGGGGGTATGAGCAGTACTTC; cdr3_aa: CSARDGGYEQYF
v_call: TRBV5-1; clone_size: few; d_call: TRBD2; j_call: TRBJ2-1; cdr3_nt: TGCGCCAGCAGCTTGAGGAGCGGGGGGGCCAGTGAGCAGTTCTTC; cdr3_aa: CASSLRSGGASEQFF
v_call: TRBV29-1; clone_size: NA; d_call: NA; j_call: TRBJ2-1; cdr3_nt: TGCAGCGCGGGTGACGTGGAGCAGTTCTTC; cdr3_aa: CSAGDVEQFF
v_call: TRBV30; clone_size: NA; d_call: NA; j_call: TRBJ2-7; cdr3_nt: TGTGCCTGGAGTGTACGCTACGAGCAGTACTTC; cdr3_aa: CAWSVRYEQYF
v_call: TRBV5-1; clone_size: many; d_call: TRBD1; j_call: TRBJ2-3; cdr3_nt: TGTGCCAGCAGCCCGGACAGGACAGATACGCAGTATTTT; cdr3_aa: CASSPDRTDTQYF
v_call: TRBV24-1; clone_size: few; d_call: NA; j_call: TRBJ2-2; cdr3_nt: TGTGCCACCGCGGGATTCCTCACCGGGGAGCTGTTTTTT; cdr3_aa: CATAGFLTGELFF
v_call: TRBV7-2; clone_size: many; d_call: TRBD1; j_call: TRBJ2-3; cdr3_nt: TGTGCCAGCAGCTTCCCCCAGGGGGCGGTGAGGGCAGATACGCAGTATTTT; cdr3_aa: CASSFPQGAVRADTQYF
v_call: TRBV12-3/TRBV12-4; clone_size: NA; d_call: NA; j_call: TRBJ2-1; cdr3_nt: TGTGCCAGCAGTTTAGTCCAGGGATCAGGGGCAAATGAGCAGTTCTTC; cdr3_aa: CASSLVQGSGANEQFF
v_call: TRBV12-3/TRBV12-4; clone_size: NA; d_call: NA; j_call: TRBJ1-1; cdr3_nt: TGTGCCAGCAGTTTAAGGAGCAAAATGAACACTGAAGCTTTCTTT; cdr3_aa: CASSLRSKMNTEAFF
v_call: TRBV5-1; clone_size: NA; d_call: TRBD2; j_call: TRBJ2-4; cdr3_nt: TGCGCCAGCAGCTTTCCCGGGGGGAGGAACATTCAGTACTTC; cdr3_aa: CASSFPGGRNIQYF
v_call: TRBV4-2; clone_size: NA; d_call: TRBD2; j_call: TRBJ2-2; cdr3_nt: TGTGCCAGCAGCCAGAGCACTAGCGGAGAGACCGGGGAGCTGTTTTTT; cdr3_aa: CASSQSTSGETGELFF
v_call: TRBV12-3/TRBV12-4; clone_size: few; d_call: TRBD1; j_call: TRBJ1-1; cdr3_nt: TGTGCCAGCAGCAAACAGGGGGCGAGAACTGAAGCTTTCTTT; cdr3_aa: CASSKQGARTEAFF